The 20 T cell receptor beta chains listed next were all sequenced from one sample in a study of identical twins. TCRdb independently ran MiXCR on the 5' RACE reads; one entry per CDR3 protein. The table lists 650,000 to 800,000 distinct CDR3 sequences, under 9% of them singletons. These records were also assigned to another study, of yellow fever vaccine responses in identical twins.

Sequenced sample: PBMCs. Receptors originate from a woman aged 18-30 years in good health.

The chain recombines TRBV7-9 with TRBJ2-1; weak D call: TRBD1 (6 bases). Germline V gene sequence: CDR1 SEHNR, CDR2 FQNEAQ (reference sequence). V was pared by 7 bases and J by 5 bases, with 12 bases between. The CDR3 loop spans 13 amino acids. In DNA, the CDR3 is TGTGCCAGCACAGGGGTGTTGGACAATGAGCAGTTCTTC. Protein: CASTGVLDNEQFF. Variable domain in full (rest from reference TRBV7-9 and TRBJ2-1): DTGVSQNPRHKITKRGQNVTFRCDPISEHNRLYWYRQTLGQGPEFLTYFQNEAQLEKSRLLSDRFSAERPKGSFSTLEIQRTEQGDSAMYLCASTGVLDNEQFFGPGTRLTVL.

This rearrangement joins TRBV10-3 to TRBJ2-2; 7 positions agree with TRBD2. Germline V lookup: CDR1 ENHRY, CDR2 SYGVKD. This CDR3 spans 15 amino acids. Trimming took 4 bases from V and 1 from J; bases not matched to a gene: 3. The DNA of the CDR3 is TGTGCCATCAGTGTCGGCGGGGGGAACACCGGGGAGCTGTTTTTT. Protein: CAISVGGGNTGELFF.

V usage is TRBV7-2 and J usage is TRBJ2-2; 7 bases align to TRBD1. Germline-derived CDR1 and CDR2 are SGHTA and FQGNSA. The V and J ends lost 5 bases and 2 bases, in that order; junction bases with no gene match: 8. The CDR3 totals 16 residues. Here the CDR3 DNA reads TGTGCCAGCAGCGCTCCCGGGACAGAAAACACCGGGGAGCTGTTTTTT. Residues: CASSAPGTENTGELFF.

The chain's CDR3 is CASISEGGTDTQYF. Written as DNA, the CDR3 is TGTGCCAGCATCTCCGAGGGGGGCACAGATACGCAGTATTTT. This rearrangement joins TRBV2 to TRBJ2-3, with D possibly being TRBD1 (6 bases). CDR3 length equals 14 residues. CDR1 and CDR2 (germline): SNHLY, FYNNEI. V lost 7 bases and J lost 1, with 12 bases in between.

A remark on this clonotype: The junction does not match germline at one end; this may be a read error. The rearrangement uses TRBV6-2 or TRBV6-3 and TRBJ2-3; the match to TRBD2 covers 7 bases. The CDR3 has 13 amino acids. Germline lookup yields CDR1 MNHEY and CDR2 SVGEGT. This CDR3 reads CASTYGGTDTQYF. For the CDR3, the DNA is TGTGCCAGCACTTACGGGGGGACAGATACGCAGTATTTT.

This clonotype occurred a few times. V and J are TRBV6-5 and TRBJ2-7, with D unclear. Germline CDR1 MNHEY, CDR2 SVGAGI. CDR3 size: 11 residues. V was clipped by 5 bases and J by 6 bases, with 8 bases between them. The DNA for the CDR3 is TGTGCCAGCAGTAAAGGGTCCGAGCAGTACTTC. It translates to CASSKGSEQYF.

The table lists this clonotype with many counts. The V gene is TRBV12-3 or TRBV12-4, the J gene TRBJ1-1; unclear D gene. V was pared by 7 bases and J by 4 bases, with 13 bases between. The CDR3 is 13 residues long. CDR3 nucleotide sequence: TGTGCCAGCACCCTAGGGATAGGCACTGAAGCTTTCTTT. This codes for CASTLGIGTEAFF.

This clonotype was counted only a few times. This CDR3 reads CSAPGNPSSEQFF. The CDR3 coding sequence is TGCAGTGCCCCGGGAAACCCCTCCAGTGAGCAGTTCTTC. The chain employs TRBV20-1 and TRBJ2-1; D possibly corresponds to TRBD2 (5 bases). CDR1 is DFQATT and CDR2 is SNEGSKA in the germline V gene (reference sequence). The ends were cut back, 6 bases at V and 9 bases at J, with 18 bases in the middle. The CDR3 is 13 amino acids.

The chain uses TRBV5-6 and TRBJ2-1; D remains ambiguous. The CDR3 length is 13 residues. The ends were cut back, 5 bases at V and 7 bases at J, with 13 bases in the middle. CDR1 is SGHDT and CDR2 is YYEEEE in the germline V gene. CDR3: CASSFPLRNEQFF. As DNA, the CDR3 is TGTGCCAGCAGTTTTCCCCTGAGGAATGAGCAGTTCTTC.

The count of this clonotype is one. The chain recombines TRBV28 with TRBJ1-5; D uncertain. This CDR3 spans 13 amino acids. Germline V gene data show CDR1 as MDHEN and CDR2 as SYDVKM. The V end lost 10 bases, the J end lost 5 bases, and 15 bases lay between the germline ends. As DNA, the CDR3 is TGTGCCATGAGCCCCGGGCAATATCAGCCCCAGCATTTT. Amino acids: CAMSPGQYQPQHF.

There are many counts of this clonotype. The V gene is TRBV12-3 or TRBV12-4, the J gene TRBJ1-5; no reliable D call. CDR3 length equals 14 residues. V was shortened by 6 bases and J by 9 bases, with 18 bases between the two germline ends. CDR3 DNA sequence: TGTGCCAGCAGCCCACTGACATCGGGATCGCCCCAGCATTTT. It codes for CASSPLTSGSPQHF.

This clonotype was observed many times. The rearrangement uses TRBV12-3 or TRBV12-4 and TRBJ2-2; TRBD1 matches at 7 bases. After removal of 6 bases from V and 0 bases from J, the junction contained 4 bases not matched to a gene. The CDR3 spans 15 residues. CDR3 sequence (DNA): TGTGCCAGCAGAAGGGACAGCGCGAACACCGGGGAGCTGTTTTTT. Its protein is CASRRDSANTGELFF.

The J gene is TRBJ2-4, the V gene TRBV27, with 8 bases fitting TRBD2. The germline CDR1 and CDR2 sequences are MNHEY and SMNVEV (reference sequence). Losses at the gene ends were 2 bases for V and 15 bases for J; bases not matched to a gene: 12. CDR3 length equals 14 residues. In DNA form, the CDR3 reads TGTGCCAGCAGTTTAAGGGGGGAAGCGGGAGTTTGGTACTTC. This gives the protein CASSLRGEAGVWYF.

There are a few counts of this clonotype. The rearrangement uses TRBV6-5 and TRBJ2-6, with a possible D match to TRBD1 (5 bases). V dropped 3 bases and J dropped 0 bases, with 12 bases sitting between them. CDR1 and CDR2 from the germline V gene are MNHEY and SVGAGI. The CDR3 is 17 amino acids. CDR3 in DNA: TGTGCCAGCAGTTATAATCAGGGAATCTCTGGGGCCAACGTCCTGACTTTC. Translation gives CASSYNQGISGANVLTF.

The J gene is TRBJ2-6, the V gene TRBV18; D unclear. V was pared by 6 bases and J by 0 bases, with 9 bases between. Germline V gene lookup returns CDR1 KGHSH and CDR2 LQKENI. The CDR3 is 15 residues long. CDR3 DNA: TGTGCCAGCTCGGACCCTTCCTCTGGGGCCAACGTCCTGACTTTC. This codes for CASSDPSSGANVLTF.

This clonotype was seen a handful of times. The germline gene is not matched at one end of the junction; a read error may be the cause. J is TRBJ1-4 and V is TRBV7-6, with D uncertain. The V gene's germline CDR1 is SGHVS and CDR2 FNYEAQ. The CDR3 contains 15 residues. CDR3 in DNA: TGTGCCAGCAGTCGAGTGAGGGCAACGAATGAAAAACTGTTTTTT. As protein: CASSRVRATNEKLFF.

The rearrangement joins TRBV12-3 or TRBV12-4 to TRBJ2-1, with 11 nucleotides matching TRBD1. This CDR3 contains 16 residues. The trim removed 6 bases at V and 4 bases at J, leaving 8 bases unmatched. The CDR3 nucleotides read TGTGCCAGCAGCGATCGGACAGGGGGCTTGTACAATGAGCAGTTCTTC. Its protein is CASSDRTGGLYNEQFF.

The CDR3, as DNA: TGTGCCACCAGCAGATGGACAGCTAGCAATCAGCCCCAGCATTTT. Translated: CATSRWTASNQPQHF. The chain carries TRBV15 and TRBJ1-5; tentative D call: TRBD1 (6 bases). Trimming cost V 2 bases and J 0 bases, with 8 bases left between them. CDR3 length equals 15 residues. Germline V gene data show CDR1 as LNHNV and CDR2 as YYDKDF (reference sequence).

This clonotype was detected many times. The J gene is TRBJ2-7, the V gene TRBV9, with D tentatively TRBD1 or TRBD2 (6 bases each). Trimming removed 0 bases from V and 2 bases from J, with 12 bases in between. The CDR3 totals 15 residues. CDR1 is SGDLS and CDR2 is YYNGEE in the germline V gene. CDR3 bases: TGTGCCAGCAGCGTAGAGGGGGGATTCACCTACGAGCAGTACTTC. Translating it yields CASSVEGGFTYEQYF. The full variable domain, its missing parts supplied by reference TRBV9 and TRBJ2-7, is DSGVTQTPKHLITATGQRVTLRCSPRSGDLSVYWYQQSLDQGLQFLIQYYNGEERAKGNILERFSAQQFPDLHSELNLSSLELGDSALYFCASSVEGGFTYEQYFGPGTRLTVT.

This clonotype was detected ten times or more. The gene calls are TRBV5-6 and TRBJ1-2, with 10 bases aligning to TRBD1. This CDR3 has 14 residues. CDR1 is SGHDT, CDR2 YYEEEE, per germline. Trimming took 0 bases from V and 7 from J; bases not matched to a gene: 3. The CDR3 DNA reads TGTGCCAGCAGCTTGGGACAGGGGGCCTCTGGCTACACCTTC. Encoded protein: CASSLGQGASGYTF.